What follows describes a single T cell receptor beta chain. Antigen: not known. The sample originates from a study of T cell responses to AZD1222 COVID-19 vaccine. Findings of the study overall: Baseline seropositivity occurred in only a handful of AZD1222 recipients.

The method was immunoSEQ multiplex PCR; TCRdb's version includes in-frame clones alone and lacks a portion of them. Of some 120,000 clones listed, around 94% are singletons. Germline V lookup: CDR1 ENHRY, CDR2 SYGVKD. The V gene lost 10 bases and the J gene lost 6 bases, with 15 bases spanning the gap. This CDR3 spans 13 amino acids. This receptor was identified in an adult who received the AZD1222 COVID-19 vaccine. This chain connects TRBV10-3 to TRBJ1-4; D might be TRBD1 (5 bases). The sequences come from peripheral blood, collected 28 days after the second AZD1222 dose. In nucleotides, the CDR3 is TGTGCCACAACCGGGGGGTTGGATGAAAAACTGTTTTTT. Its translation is CATTGGLDEKLFF.